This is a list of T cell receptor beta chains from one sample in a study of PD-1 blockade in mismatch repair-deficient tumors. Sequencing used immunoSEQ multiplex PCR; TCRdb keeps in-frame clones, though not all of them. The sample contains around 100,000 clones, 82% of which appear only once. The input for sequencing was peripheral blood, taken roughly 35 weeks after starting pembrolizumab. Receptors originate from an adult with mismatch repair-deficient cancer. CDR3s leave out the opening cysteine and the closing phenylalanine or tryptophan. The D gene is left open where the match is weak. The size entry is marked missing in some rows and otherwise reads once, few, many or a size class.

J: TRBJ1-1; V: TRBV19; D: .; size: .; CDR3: ASSILGMNTEAF
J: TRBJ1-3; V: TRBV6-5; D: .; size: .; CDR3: ASRQQGSHGNTIY
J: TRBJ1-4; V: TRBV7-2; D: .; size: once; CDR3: ASSQIRQTNEKLF
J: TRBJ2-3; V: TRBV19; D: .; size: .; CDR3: ASSSPGSGSDTQY
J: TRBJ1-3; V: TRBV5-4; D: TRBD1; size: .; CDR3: ASSLGVTGRTSGNTIY
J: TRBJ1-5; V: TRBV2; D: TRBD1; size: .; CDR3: ASSIGGGGNQPQH
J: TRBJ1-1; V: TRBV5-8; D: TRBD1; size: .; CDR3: ASSSTGTGGTEAF
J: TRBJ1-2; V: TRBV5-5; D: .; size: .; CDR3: ASSSDGTYGYT
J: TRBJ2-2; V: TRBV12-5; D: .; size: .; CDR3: ASARGSKNTGELF
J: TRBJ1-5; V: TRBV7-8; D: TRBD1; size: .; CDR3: ASSIGQGSNQPQH
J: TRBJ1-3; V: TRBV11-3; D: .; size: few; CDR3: ASSRQASSGNTIY
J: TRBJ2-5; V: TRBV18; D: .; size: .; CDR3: ASSPNYGETQY
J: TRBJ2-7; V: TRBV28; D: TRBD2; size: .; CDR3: ASQRGGSYEQY
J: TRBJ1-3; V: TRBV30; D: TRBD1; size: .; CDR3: AWSARTGGNTGNTIY
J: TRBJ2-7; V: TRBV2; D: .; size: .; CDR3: ASSEFSYEQY
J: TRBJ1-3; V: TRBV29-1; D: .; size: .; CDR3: SVDEGFDRPSSGNTIY
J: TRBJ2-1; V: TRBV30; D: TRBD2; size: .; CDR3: AWRLSGRASGGEQF
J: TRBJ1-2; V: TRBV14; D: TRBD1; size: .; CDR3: ASSQEDRGLHRDGYT
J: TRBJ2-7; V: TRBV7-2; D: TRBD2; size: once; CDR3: ASSLAERGLAGVAYEQY
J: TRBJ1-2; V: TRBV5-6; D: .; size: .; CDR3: ASSSPDRYGYT
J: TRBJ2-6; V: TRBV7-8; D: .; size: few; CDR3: ASSYGASGANVLT
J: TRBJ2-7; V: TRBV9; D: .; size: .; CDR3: ASSVAGSNYEQY
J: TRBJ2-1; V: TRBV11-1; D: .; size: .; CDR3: ASSLRGDEQF
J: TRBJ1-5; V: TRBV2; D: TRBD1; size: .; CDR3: ASSGQGVQPQH
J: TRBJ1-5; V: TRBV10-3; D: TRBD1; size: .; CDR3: AITRDRGQPQH
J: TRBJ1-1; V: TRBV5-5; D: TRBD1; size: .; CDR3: ASSNGQGTEAF